This T cell receptor beta chain was sequenced for a study of control samples from healthy donors and cancer patients. The CDR3 is made up of 13 amino acids. Germline V gene data show CDR1 as WNHNN and CDR2 as SYGVQD (reference sequence). Between the trimmed V and J ends, which lost 4 bases and 2 bases, there was a span of 6 bases. Using immunoSEQ multiplex PCR, the repertoire was profiled, and TCRdb retains in-frame clones only, with some absent. The table has just over 150,000 clones, roughly 92% seen once. This rearrangement joins TRBV10-1 to TRBJ1-5; D is unresolved. The sample taken for sequencing was blood. The clonotype was recovered from a man aged 45-65 years in good health. The chain's CDR3 is CASSVRGNQPQHF. As DNA, the CDR3 is TGCGCCAGCAGTGTTAGGGGCAATCAGCCCCAGCATTTT.